Each of the 25 T cell receptor beta chains below was sequenced from the same sample in a study of regulatory T cells in long-lasting Graves disease. Time point denoted: newly diagnosed GD, antithyroid drugs for less than 3 months. The TCR library was prepared using RNA isolated from PBMCs. According to the study, TCR beta libraries were built with iRepertoire HTBI primers and CDR3-region Arm-PCR. TCRdb re-derived calls from the multiplex PCR reads in MiXCR, one entry per CDR3 protein. Of about 540,000 distinct CDR3 sequences listed, approximately 15% are singletons. These data also formed part of another study, on T cells in Graves' hyperthyroidism and ophthalmopathy.

The material sequenced was peripheral blood mononuclear cells (PBMCs), taken at new diagnosis, from a patient treated with antithyroid drugs. Receptors originate from a young man with Graves disease.

The V gene is TRBV2, the J gene TRBJ2-5; maybe TRBD2 (5 bases). V was cut by 9 bases and J by 9 bases, with 17 bases left in between. The CDR3 length is 12 residues. Germline V CDR1 and CDR2: SNHLY, FYNNEI. DNA for the CDR3: TGTGCCAGTACCGGTCTTGAGGAGGCCCAGTACTTC. It specifies CASTGLEEAQYF.

About this clonotype: Just one base apart from a much larger clone, this may be a read error. The V gene is TRBV20-1, the J gene TRBJ1-3; D uncertain. The CDR3 covers 14 residues. Trimming left V 3 bases short and J 0 bases short, with 9 bases between. Germline V lookup: CDR1 DFQATT, CDR2 SNEGSKA (reference sequence). In nucleotides, the CDR3 is TGCAGTGCTAGGAACAGTTGCTCTGGAAACACCATATATTTT. This encodes CSARNSCSGNTIYF.

This clonotype has at least ten counts. The V and J genes are TRBV11-3 and TRBJ2-7, with D uncertain. This CDR3 spans 17 amino acids. Germline V CDR1 and CDR2: SGHNT, YENEEA. Between the trimmed V and J ends, which lost 3 bases and 0 bases, there was a span of 18 bases. CDR3 sequence (DNA): TGTGCCAGCAGCTTTCATACTGGCGGTCCGAGCTCCTACGAGCAGTACTTC. This gives the protein CASSFHTGGPSSYEQYF.

The chain carries TRBV20-1 and TRBJ2-3; 9 nucleotides line up with TRBD2. From germline, CDR1 is DFQATT and CDR2 SNEGSKA (reference sequence). This CDR3 is 13 amino acids long. J was trimmed by 4 bases and V by 3 bases; bases with no gene match: 2. CDR3 amino acids: CSARLAGPDTQYF. The CDR3 DNA is TGCAGTGCTAGGCTAGCGGGACCAGATACGCAGTATTTT.

This clonotype was picked up a small number of times. The chain joins TRBV5-6 to TRBJ1-1, with 7 bases matching TRBD1. Germline V lookup: CDR1 SGHDT, CDR2 YYEEEE. The ends lost 0 bases at V and 11 bases at J; junction bases unmatched: 13. This CDR3 has 15 residues. The CDR3 spells CASSLADREIREAFF. CDR3 DNA sequence: TGTGCCAGCAGCTTGGCCGACAGGGAAATACGTGAGGCTTTCTTT. The full variable domain, with the rest looked up from reference TRBV5-6 and TRBJ1-1, is DAGVTQSPTHLIKTRGQQVTLRCSPKSGHDTVSWYQQALGQGPQFIFQYYEEEERQRGNFPDRFSGHQFPNYSSELNVNALLLGDSALYLCASSLADREIREAFFGQGTRLTVV.

This clonotype occurred a few times. The rearrangement uses TRBV19 and TRBJ2-1; the D gene is possibly TRBD2 (6 bases). The CDR3 loop spans 18 amino acids. V was pared by 0 bases and J by 0 bases, with 15 bases between. Per the germline V gene, CDR1 is LNHDA and CDR2 is SQIVND (reference sequence). The CDR3 bases are TGTGCCAGTAGTATAGATGTTAGCGGATGGAGCTCCTACAATGAGCAGTTCTTC. Translating it yields CASSIDVSGWSSYNEQFF.

The chain has TRBV20-1 and TRBJ1-6; tentative D call: TRBD1 (5 bases). Looked up from germline, CDR1 is DFQATT and CDR2 is SNEGSKA (reference sequence). Trimming took off 3 bases at V and 6 bases at J, with 15 bases between the two ends. The CDR3 is 15 amino acids. CDR3 in DNA: TGCAGTGCTAGTCCTCGGGGCAGGGTTAATTCACCCCTCCACTTT. Its protein is CSASPRGRVNSPLHF.

This clonotype was counted many times. This chain connects TRBV2 to TRBJ1-5; D call uncertain. CDR3 length equals 13 residues. In germline, CDR1 is SNHLY, CDR2 FYNNEI. With 7 bases removed from V and 5 bases from J, the gap between germline ends came to 12 bases. The chain's CDR3 is CASTYSTYQPQHF. The CDR3 DNA is TGTGCCAGCACATACTCCACGTATCAGCCCCAGCATTTT.

This clonotype was detected a few times. The chain carries TRBV10-3 and TRBJ2-1; D gene ambiguous. This CDR3 contains 15 residues. Germline V lookup: CDR1 ENHRY, CDR2 SYGVKD. V gave up 5 bases and J gave up 7 bases, with 18 bases separating them. The CDR3 sequence is CAISLSTPLENEQFF. CDR3 sequence (DNA): TGTGCCATCAGTCTATCTACCCCGCTGGAAAATGAGCAGTTCTTC.

This chain uses TRBV7-2 with TRBJ2-5; 8 nucleotides match TRBD1. From germline, CDR1 is SGHTA and CDR2 FQGNSA. The CDR3 length is 14 residues. The V and J ends lost 6 bases and 5 bases, in that order; junction bases with no gene match: 8. CDR3 coding DNA: TGTGCCAGCAGTTCTCTCAGGGGGCCGGAGACCCAGTACTTC. This sequence encodes CASSSLRGPETQYF.

This clonotype was seen many times. The rearrangement joins TRBV5-1 to TRBJ2-2; TRBD2 matches 9 bases. V shed 0 bases and J 7 bases; nucleotides not matched to a gene: 7. Germline-derived CDR1 and CDR2 are SGHRS and YFSETQ. There are 16 residues in the CDR3. CDR3 nucleotides: TGCGCCAGCAGCTTGGTAGCGGGAGTCAAGAGCGGGGAGCTGTTTTTT. Its protein product is CASSLVAGVKSGELFF. The whole variable domain, remainder taken from reference TRBV5-1 and TRBJ2-2, is KAGVTQTPRYLIKTRGQQVTLSCSPISGHRSVSWYQQTPGQGLQFLFEYFSETQRNKGNFPGRFSGRQFSNSRSEMNVSTLELGDSALYLCASSLVAGVKSGELFFGEGSRLTVL.

In this sample, this clonotype turned up many times. The chain combines TRBV15 with TRBJ2-7; D remains ambiguous. The CDR3 length is 14 residues. In germline, CDR1 is LNHNV, CDR2 YYDKDF (reference sequence). The V and J ends lost 6 bases and 1 base respectively, with 13 bases between them. Here the CDR3 reads CATSLRTTSYEQYF. As DNA, the CDR3 is TGTGCCACCAGTCTCCGTACTACATCCTACGAGCAGTACTTC.

This clonotype has at least ten counts. The gene calls are TRBV27 and TRBJ1-4, with D perhaps matching TRBD1 (6 bases). The germline gives CDR1 MNHEY, CDR2 SMNVEV (reference sequence). The length of the CDR3 is 14 residues. V was pared by 3 bases and J by 8 bases, with 13 bases between. CDR3 sequence: CASSLAGAGEKLFF. DNA of the CDR3: TGTGCCAGCAGTTTGGCGGGGGCGGGAGAAAAACTGTTTTTT.

The chain joins TRBV24-1 to TRBJ2-3; possible D gene TRBD2, 5 bases. Deletions cut 4 bases from V and 0 bases from J, with 10 bases between. Germline CDR1 is KGHDR and CDR2 is SFDVKD. The CDR3 is 15 amino acids. The CDR3 nucleotides are TGTGCCACCAGTGACCGGCCGGGGAGCACAGATACGCAGTATTTT. Its translation: CATSDRPGSTDTQYF.

This clonotype was seen many times. The chain links TRBV29-1 to TRBJ2-1; 14 bases are shared with TRBD2. CDR1 SQVTM and CDR2 ANQGSEA come from the germline V gene. Germline trimming cut 3 bases from V and 6 bases from J; bases unmatched to any gene: 4. This CDR3 is 15 amino acids long. Here the CDR3 DNA reads TGCAGCGTTGAGGGGGGACTAGCGGGAGCCAATGAGCAGTTCTTC. Encoded protein: CSVEGGLAGANEQFF.

The gene calls are TRBV14 and TRBJ2-7; D is unclear. The CDR3 consists of 14 residues. Germline lookup yields CDR1 SGHDN and CDR2 FVKESK. V lost 4 bases and J 2 bases, leaving 12 bases between the germline ends. CDR3 sequence reads: CASSPGPETYEQYF. The CDR3 region has the DNA TGTGCCAGCAGCCCCGGCCCTGAAACCTACGAGCAGTACTTC.

V gene TRBV27 combines with J gene TRBJ1-1; D is unclear. The length of the CDR3 is 16 residues. Trimming cost V 5 bases and J 5 bases, with 21 bases left between them. Germline-derived CDR1 and CDR2 are MNHEY and SMNVEV (reference sequence). CDR3 sequence reads: CASSLSELRRWTEAFF. The CDR3 DNA is TGTGCCAGCAGTCTCTCCGAGCTCCGTCGGTGGACTGAAGCTTTCTTT.

In its sample, this clonotype was seen many times. The chain joins TRBV7-9 to TRBJ1-2; D gene unclear. Trimming took 3 bases from V and 8 from J, leaving 7 bases between them. CDR1 SEHNR and CDR2 FQNEAQ come from the germline V gene (reference sequence). CDR3 length: 11 residues. The CDR3 DNA sequence: TGTGCCAGCAGCTTGCTTGTGGGCTACACCTTC. It specifies CASSLLVGYTF.

This clonotype was observed at least ten times. V is TRBV6-2 or TRBV6-3 and J is TRBJ1-5, with TRBD1 matching 7 bases. The CDR3 is made up of 16 amino acids. Trimming removed 2 bases from V and 3 bases from J; junction bases left unmatched: 7. Per the germline V gene, CDR1 is MNHEY and CDR2 is SVGEGT. The CDR3 is CASSYRGQANNQPQHF. In nucleotides, the CDR3 is TGTGCCAGCAGTTACAGAGGACAGGCAAACAATCAGCCCCAGCATTTT.

This clonotype appeared many times. The rearrangement joins TRBV9 to TRBJ2-2; D gene uncertain. The CDR3 length is 13 residues. The V and J ends lost 2 bases and 7 bases respectively, with 9 bases between them. Germline V gene sequence: CDR1 SGDLS, CDR2 YYNGEE. CDR3 loop: CASSVLLDGELFF. CDR3 DNA: TGTGCCAGCAGCGTCCTATTAGACGGGGAGCTGTTTTTT. Looking up the rest from reference TRBV9 and TRBJ2-2 gives the full variable domain: DSGVTQTPKHLITATGQRVTLRCSPRSGDLSVYWYQQSLDQGLQFLIQYYNGEERAKGNILERFSAQQFPDLHSELNLSSLELGDSALYFCASSVLLDGELFFGEGSRLTVL.

As concerns this clonotype: The conserved phenylalanine or tryptophan normally closing the CDR3 is absent here, so this likely arose from a read error. The chain has TRBV7-9 and TRBJ2-4; no clear D. V was clipped by 5 bases and J by 0 bases, with 8 bases between them. CDR1 and CDR2 from the germline V gene are SEHNR and FQNEAQ (reference sequence). CDR3 length: 14 residues. CDR3 DNA sequence: TGTGCCAGCAGCCCCCGGATAGCCAAAAACATTCAGTACCTC. Encoded protein: CASSPRIAKNIQYL.

The gene calls are TRBV3-1 and TRBJ2-7, with D perhaps given as TRBD1 or TRBD2 (5 bases each). The germline gives CDR1 LGHDT, CDR2 YNNKEL (reference sequence). V lost 0 bases, J lost 6 bases, and 18 bases lay in between. CDR3 length equals 16 residues. The DNA for the CDR3 is TGTGCCAGCAGCCAAGACCGACTCTTATCGAGGGGCGAGCAGTACTTC. This translates into CASSQDRLLSRGEQYF.

This clonotype was detected many times. CDR3 nucleotides: TGCAGTGCCAGGAGCTACGAGCAGTACTTC. Translated, it gives CSARSYEQYF. This chain links TRBV20-1 with TRBJ2-7; D not certain. V was cut by 6 bases and J by 3 bases, with 6 bases left in between. Per germline, CDR1 DFQATT and CDR2 SNEGSKA (reference sequence). CDR3 length equals 10 residues.

The sample holds many counts of this clonotype. The chain is built from TRBV11-2 and TRBJ2-6, with a weak D call TRBD1 (6 bases). The CDR3 is made up of 15 amino acids. Deletions cut 5 bases from V and 2 bases from J, with 10 bases between. Germline CDR1 and CDR2: SGHAT and FQNNGV. The CDR3 DNA follows: TGTGCCAGCAGCCCAGGGGTGACTGGGGCCAACGTCCTGACTTTC. Its translation is CASSPGVTGANVLTF. Looking up the rest from reference TRBV11-2 and TRBJ2-6 gives the full variable domain: EAGVAQSPRYKIIEKRQSVAFWCNPISGHATLYWYQQILGQGPKLLIQFQNNGVVDDSQLPKDRFSAERLKGVDSTLKIQPAKLEDSAVYLCASSPGVTGANVLTFGAGSRLTVL.

The chain carries TRBV6-1 and TRBJ2-7; 8 nucleotides align to TRBD2. This CDR3 is 14 amino acids long. From germline, CDR1 is MNHNS and CDR2 SASEGT. The V gene end was trimmed by 6 bases and the J gene end by 0 bases; junction bases not matched to a gene: 4. In DNA form, the CDR3 reads TGTGCCAGCAGGGTAGCGGGGAACTCCTACGAGCAGTACTTC. Residues: CASRVAGNSYEQYF.